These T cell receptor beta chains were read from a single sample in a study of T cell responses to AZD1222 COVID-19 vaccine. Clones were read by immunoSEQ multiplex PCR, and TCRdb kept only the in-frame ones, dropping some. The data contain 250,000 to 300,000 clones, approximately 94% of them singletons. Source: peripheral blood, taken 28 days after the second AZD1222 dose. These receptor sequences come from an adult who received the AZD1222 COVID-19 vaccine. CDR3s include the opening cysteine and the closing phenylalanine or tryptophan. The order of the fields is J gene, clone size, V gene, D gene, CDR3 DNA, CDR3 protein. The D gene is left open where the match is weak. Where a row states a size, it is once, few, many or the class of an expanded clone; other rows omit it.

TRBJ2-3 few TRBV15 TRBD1 TGTGCCACCAGCCCCGGACAGGGGAGCACAGATACGCAGTATTTT CATSPGQGSTDTQYF
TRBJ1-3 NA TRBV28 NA TGTGCCAGTCAGAGGGGCTTGGGCGGAAACACCATATATTTT CASQRGLGGNTIYF
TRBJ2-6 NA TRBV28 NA TGTGCCAGCAGCCTCCAAGGATCTGGGGCCAACGTCCTGACTTTC CASSLQGSGANVLTF
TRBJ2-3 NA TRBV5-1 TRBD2 TGCGCCAGCAGCTTGGCGGGGCTAGCGGGAGGAGGACCAGATACGCAGTATTTT CASSLAGLAGGGPDTQYF
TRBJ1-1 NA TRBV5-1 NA TGCGCCAGCAGCGCGATTGCCGGGGGGGCGAACACTGAAGCTTTCTTT CASSAIAGGANTEAFF
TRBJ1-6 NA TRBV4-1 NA TGCGCCAGCAGCACCCGGGGAGGGTATAATTCACCCCTCCACTTT CASSTRGGYNSPLHF
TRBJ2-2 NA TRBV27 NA TGTGCCAGCAGTCTAGGGGCTAACTCCGGGGAGCTGTTTTTT CASSLGANSGELFF
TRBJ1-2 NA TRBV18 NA TGTGCCAGCTCACCAGGATCCGGGGGCGCAGATGGCTACACCTTC CASSPGSGGADGYTF
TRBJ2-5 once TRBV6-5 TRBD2 TGTGCCTTAAGGACTAGCGGGATGGAGACCCAGTACTTC CALRTSGMETQYF
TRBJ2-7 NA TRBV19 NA TGTGCCAGTAGTATCCGCCAAGGCGAGCAGTACTTC CASSIRQGEQYF
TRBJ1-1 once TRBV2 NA TGTGCCAGCATCCTGGGGGGCAATCGGAACACTGAAGCTTTCTTT CASILGGNRNTEAFF
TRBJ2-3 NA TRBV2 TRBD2 TGTGCCACGCTCCGTATAGCGGGAATGACAGATACGCAGTATTTT CATLRIAGMTDTQYF
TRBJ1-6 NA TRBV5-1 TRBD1 TGCGCCAGCAGCTTGGCAGATAGGGGGCACTCACCCCTCCACTTT CASSLADRGHSPLHF
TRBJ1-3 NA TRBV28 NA TGTGCCACCCAAGAGTCTGGAAACACCATATATTTT CATQESGNTIYF
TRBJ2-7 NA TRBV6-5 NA TGTGCCAGCAGTTACTCGTACAGGGAACTCCCTCTCGAGCAGTACTTC CASSYSYRELPLEQYF
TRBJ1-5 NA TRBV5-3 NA TGTGCCAGAAGCTTTCAGGGAACCAACAGGGTCGGTCAGCCCCAGCATTTT CARSFQGTNRVGQPQHF
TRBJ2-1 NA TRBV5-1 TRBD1 TGCGCCAGCAGCTCTGGACAGGGGCCCTACAATGAGCAGTTCTTC CASSSGQGPYNEQFF
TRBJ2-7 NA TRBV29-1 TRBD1 TGCAGCGTTGTGGCAGGGGGTGACGAGCAGTACTTC CSVVAGGDEQYF
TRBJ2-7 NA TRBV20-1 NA TGCAGTGCTCCCTCCTTCGACGAGCAGTACTTC CSAPSFDEQYF
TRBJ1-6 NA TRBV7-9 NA TGTGCCAGCAGCTTACGCCTCCCCCTCCACTTT CASSLRLPLHF
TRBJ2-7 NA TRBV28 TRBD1 TGTGCCAGCAGTCTGGGCGGGACAGGGGGGTACGAGCAGTACTTC CASSLGGTGGYEQYF
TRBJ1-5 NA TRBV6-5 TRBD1 TGTGCCAGCAGTTGGGACAGGGATCAGCCCCAGCATTTT CASSWDRDQPQHF
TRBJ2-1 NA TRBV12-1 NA TGTGCCAGCAGGGGGGGGATCTATAGCTCCTACAATGAGCAGTTCTTC CASRGGIYSSYNEQFF
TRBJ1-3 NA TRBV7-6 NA TGTGCCAGCAGCCGGGGGGACTACTCTGGAAACACCATATATTTT CASSRGDYSGNTIYF
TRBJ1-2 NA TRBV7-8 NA TGTGCCAGCGGCGAAATATTCCGGGCCTCGGGGGACAATGGCTACACCTTC CASGEIFRASGDNGYTF
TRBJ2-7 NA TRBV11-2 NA TGTGCCAGCAGCCGTGGAGACTCCGCCTACGAGCAGTACTTC CASSRGDSAYEQYF
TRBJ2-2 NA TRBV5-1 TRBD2 TGCGCCGGCCAGGGGGGACTAGCGGCAACCTTGGACACCGGGGAGCTGTTTTTT CAGQGGLAATLDTGELFF